This passage covers 27 T cell receptor beta chains from one sample sequenced in a study of cytomegalovirus exposure and HLA in healthy donors. The PCR used 60 Vbeta and 13 Jbeta primers. TCRdb keeps only in-frame clones here, not all; method: immunoSEQ multiplex PCR. This repertoire shows roughly 120,000 clones, over 60% found once; its top ten account for approximately 1%. The sequencing sample was made of PBMCs. Receptor source: a human donor in good health.

V and J are TRBV11-2 and TRBJ2-7, with D maybe TRBD1 (7 bases). Germline CDR1 is SGHAT and CDR2 is FQNNGV. The CDR3 is made up of 15 amino acids. V shed 5 bases and J shed 3 bases, with 17 bases lying between them. CDR3: CASSITGQDYYEQYF. The CDR3, as DNA: TGTGCCAGCAGCATAACAGGACAGGACTACTACGAGCAGTACTTC.

The gene calls are TRBV5-4 and TRBJ2-2; the match to TRBD2 covers 11 bases. This CDR3 has 17 residues. Germline V gene lookup returns CDR1 SGHNT and CDR2 YYREEE (reference sequence). V lost 3 bases to trimming and J lost 6 bases; unmatched junction nucleotides: 10. The CDR3 region is CASSSLAGATLPGELFF. The CDR3 DNA follows: TGTGCCAGCAGCTCACTAGCGGGGGCTACACTTCCCGGGGAGCTGTTTTTT.

This chain links TRBV29-1 with TRBJ2-7; D is possibly TRBD1 (6 bases). The germline V gene encodes CDR1 SQVTM and CDR2 ANQGSEA. The CDR3 covers 13 residues. V lost 3 bases, J lost 3 bases, and 12 bases lay in between. The CDR3 DNA reads as TGCAGCGTTGATGTGGGACAAGGCTACGAGCAGTACTTC. It translates to CSVDVGQGYEQYF.

V gene TRBV7-9 combines with J gene TRBJ2-7; TRBD2 is a possible D gene (5 bases). Germline CDR1 reads SEHNR; CDR2 reads FQNEAQ (reference sequence). This CDR3 contains 13 residues. Trimming pared 2 bases from V and 4 bases from J, leaving 9 bases between. CDR3 sequence (DNA): TGTGCCAGCAGCTTACCTAGGGAGTACGAGCAGTACTTC. This encodes CASSLPREYEQYF.

The V gene is TRBV21-1, the J gene TRBJ2-7; the table calls TRBD1, which could not be checked here. TRBV21-1 is labeled a pseudogene. The CDR3 covers 17 residues. This chain's CDR3 is CASSKKGGVQGAYEQYF. DNA of the CDR3: TGTGCCAGCAGCAAGAAGGGAGGGGTACAGGGGGCCTACGAGCAGTACTTC.

The chain combines TRBV27 with TRBJ1-3; no firm D call. Germline CDR1 is MNHEY and CDR2 is SMNVEV (reference sequence). The CDR3 is 8 residues long. V was trimmed by 11 bases and J by 13 bases, leaving 9 bases between them. CDR3 DNA sequence: TGTGCCTCCGGGTCAATATATTTT. Amino acid sequence: CASGSIYF.

The chain joins TRBV9 to TRBJ1-1; D uncertain. Trimming took off 1 base at V and 0 bases at J, with 7 bases between the two ends. Germline CDR1 reads SGDLS; CDR2 reads YYNGEE. There are 14 residues in the CDR3. The CDR3 loop is CASSVFGMNTEAFF. DNA for the CDR3: TGTGCCAGCAGCGTATTCGGGATGAACACTGAAGCTTTCTTT.

The gene calls are TRBV7-6 and TRBJ2-2; D uncertain. Trimming removed 2 bases from V and 5 bases from J, with 3 bases in between. Germline assignment: CDR1 SGHVS and CDR2 FNYEAQ. CDR3 length equals 12 residues. The CDR3 loop is CASSLSTGELFF. The CDR3 bases are TGTGCCAGCAGCTTATCAACCGGGGAGCTGTTTTTT.

This clone has a handful of counts. V and J are TRBV7-2 and TRBJ2-3; D gene uncertain. Trimming took 3 bases from V and 6 from J, leaving 10 bases between them. The germline CDR1 and CDR2 sequences are SGHTA and FQGNSA. This CDR3 spans 13 amino acids. CDR3 sequence: CASSFPPGDTQYF. The CDR3 DNA follows: TGTGCCAGCAGCTTCCCACCCGGGGATACGCAGTATTTT.

The rearrangement joins TRBV7-6 to TRBJ2-3; the match to TRBD2 covers 7 bases. V dropped 5 bases and J dropped 2; count of bases not matched to a gene: 19. This CDR3 spans 19 amino acids. From germline, CDR1 is SGHVS and CDR2 FNYEAQ. The chain's CDR3 is CASSTYVRTGGSPTDTQYF. The CDR3 DNA reads as TGTGCCAGCAGCACGTATGTGCGAACGGGGGGATCGCCCACAGATACGCAGTATTTT.

The chain carries TRBV19 and TRBJ1-3; D call uncertain. This CDR3 spans 15 amino acids. V was clipped by 5 bases and J by 0 bases, with 11 bases between them. Germline V gene lookup returns CDR1 LNHDA and CDR2 SQIVND (reference sequence). The CDR3 DNA sequence: TGTGCCAGTAGTGATCGGGGTTCCTCTGGAAACACCATATATTTT. Translated: CASSDRGSSGNTIYF.

This clone was seen only a few times. The V and J genes are TRBV6-6 and TRBJ2-7; TRBD2 agrees at 12 bases. The ends lost 6 bases at V and 3 bases at J; junction bases unmatched: 6. The CDR3 has 15 amino acids. Germline V gene lookup returns CDR1 MNHNY and CDR2 SVGAGI (reference sequence). The CDR3 DNA reads TGTGCCAGCAGACCACTAGCGGGGGGCGACTACGAGCAGTACTTC. Residues: CASRPLAGGDYEQYF.

The rearrangement links TRBV29-1 to TRBJ1-2, with TRBD1 identical over 7 bases. With 4 bases clipped from V and 4 bases from J, the junction kept 21 bases outside the gene matches. Germline CDR1 is SQVTM and CDR2 is ANQGSEA. CDR3 size: 18 residues. The CDR3 loop reads CSVVGPGQAPNKGYGYTF. DNA for the CDR3: TGCAGCGTTGTGGGTCCCGGACAGGCTCCTAATAAGGGCTATGGCTACACCTTC.

The V and J genes are TRBV4-1 and TRBJ2-7, with D maybe TRBD1 (5 bases). The CDR3 sequence is 15 residues long. V dropped 1 base and J dropped 2 bases, with 12 bases sitting between them. Per the germline V gene, CDR1 is MGHRA and CDR2 is YSYEKL. The CDR3 DNA follows: TGCGCCAGCAGCCAAGTCGTGGGGCCTCCCTACGAGCAGTACTTC. This codes for CASSQVVGPPYEQYF.

This chain connects TRBV4-3 to TRBJ1-5, with 9 bases identical to TRBD1. CDR3 length equals 14 residues. The ends lost 1 base at V and 6 bases at J; junction bases unmatched: 1. The germline gives CDR1 LGHNA, CDR2 YSLEER. The CDR3 coding sequence is TGCGCCAGCAGCCAAGGACAGGGGGTTCAGCCCCAGCATTTT. It codes for CASSQGQGVQPQHF.

This clone was picked up a small number of times. This chain uses TRBV4-2 with TRBJ2-2; D may be TRBD2 (6 bases). V dropped 5 bases and J dropped 4 bases, with 11 bases sitting between them. From germline, CDR1 is LGHNA and CDR2 YNFKEQ. The CDR3 spans 14 residues. CDR3: CASSEVGGTGELFF. As DNA, the CDR3 is TGTGCCAGCAGCGAAGTGGGGGGCACCGGGGAGCTGTTTTTT.

This rearrangement joins TRBV5-1 to TRBJ1-4, with TRBD1 identical over 10 bases. The ends lost 6 bases at V and 7 bases at J; junction bases unmatched: 9. Germline CDR1 SGHRS, CDR2 YFSETQ. CDR3 size: 15 residues. CDR3 loop: CASKLSTGGGEKLFF. CDR3 nucleotides: TGCGCCAGCAAACTCTCGACAGGGGGCGGTGAAAAACTGTTTTTT.

This sequence joins TRBV7-8 and TRBJ1-5, with 11 bases matching TRBD1. This CDR3 is 21 amino acids long. CDR1 is SGHVS and CDR2 is FQNEAQ in the germline V gene. The V gene end was trimmed by 4 bases and the J gene end by 5 bases; junction bases not matched to a gene: 22. The CDR3 protein is CASSSWRQQDRGRKLYQPQHF. In DNA, the CDR3 is TGTGCCAGCAGCTCCTGGCGACAACAGGACAGGGGGCGAAAGCTGTATCAGCCCCAGCATTTT.

This clone was counted between two and nine times. The chain carries TRBV4-2 and TRBJ1-5; no clear D. The CDR3 contains 17 residues. The V gene's germline CDR1 is LGHNA and CDR2 YNFKEQ. Between the trimmed V and J ends, which lost 0 bases and 7 bases, there was a span of 19 bases. CDR3 nucleotides: TGTGCCAGCAGCCAAGATCGTTCTCAGTTCCTTGCCCAGCCCCAGCATTTT. It translates to CASSQDRSQFLAQPQHF.

V gene TRBV9 combines with J gene TRBJ2-3; no clear D gene. Germline V lookup: CDR1 SGDLS, CDR2 YYNGEE. The CDR3 is 14 amino acids. The ends were cut back, 0 bases at V and 2 bases at J, with 7 bases in the middle. CDR3 bases: TGTGCCAGCAGCGTAGGGAGACCCACAGATACGCAGTATTTT. This translates into CASSVGRPTDTQYF.

This chain links TRBV10-2 with TRBJ2-5; D is possibly TRBD2 (5 bases). CDR3 size: 14 residues. The V end was cut by 4 bases, the J end by 2 bases, with 11 bases between. Germline CDR1 is WSHSY and CDR2 is SAAADI. CDR3 nucleotides: TGCGCCAGCAGTGTAAAACGGGGACAAGAGACCCAGTACTTC. The encoded protein is CASSVKRGQETQYF.

The rearrangement joins TRBV6-5 to TRBJ2-3, with 10 bases aligning to TRBD2. The CDR3 runs to 15 residues. Germline V gives CDR1 MNHEY, CDR2 SVGAGI. With V trimmed by 6 bases and J by 6 bases, 9 bases remained unmatched. CDR3 in amino acids: CASRKSGGAGDTQYF. The CDR3 nucleotides read TGTGCCAGCAGAAAGAGCGGGGGGGCAGGGGATACGCAGTATTTT.

The V call is TRBV27, the J call TRBJ1-4; 7 bases fit TRBD1. The germline CDR1 and CDR2 sequences are MNHEY and SMNVEV (reference sequence). Trimming cost V 5 bases and J 8 bases; bases outside gene matches: 8. This CDR3 has 14 residues. In DNA, the CDR3 is TGTGCCAGCAGTCTAGACAGGGCTGCCGAAAAACTGTTTTTT. This encodes CASSLDRAAEKLFF.

The chain carries TRBV28 and TRBJ1-1; D gene ambiguous. Looked up from germline, CDR1 is MDHEN and CDR2 is SYDVKM. Trimming shortened V by 3 bases and J by 6 bases, and 14 bases separated the two germline ends. The CDR3 spans 14 residues. DNA of the CDR3: TGTGCCAGCAGTTTTTTCGGGGTACGCGCTGAAGCTTTCTTT. Its protein is CASSFFGVRAEAFF.

The chain recombines TRBV2 with TRBJ1-2; the D gene is possibly TRBD1 (6 bases). The germline V and J ends were trimmed by 5 bases and 6 bases, with 19 bases remaining between them. The CDR3 consists of 15 residues. CDR1 is SNHLY, CDR2 FYNNEI, per germline. In DNA form, the CDR3 reads TGTGCCAGCAGTAGTACGGCACCTGGGGGCCATGGCTACACCTTC. As protein: CASSSTAPGGHGYTF.

This clone was detected only a few times. The chain combines TRBV4-1 with TRBJ1-6; 12 bases map to TRBD1. This CDR3 has 15 amino acids. The V and J ends lost 0 bases and 9 bases, in that order; junction bases with no gene match: 0. Germline CDR1 is MGHRA and CDR2 is YSYEKL. The CDR3: CASSQEGQGASPLHF. As DNA, the CDR3 is TGCGCCAGCAGCCAAGAGGGACAGGGGGCTTCACCCCTCCACTTT.

CDR3 sequence: CASSFFQGAGNTIYF. CDR3 coding DNA: TGCGCCAGCAGCTTTTTCCAGGGGGCTGGAAACACCATATATTTT. J is TRBJ1-3 and V is TRBV5-1; TRBD1 matches 7 bases. Losses at the gene ends were 2 bases for V and 2 bases for J; bases not matched to a gene: 4. The germline V gene has CDR1 SGHRS and CDR2 YFSETQ. This CDR3 region has 15 residues.